Each of the 14 T cell receptor beta chains below was sequenced from the same sample in a study of blood T cell repertoires in COVID-19. The protocol was immunoSEQ multiplex PCR, while the TCRdb copy is restricted to in-frame clones and leaves out a portion. The sample includes over 85,000 clones, over 60% seen only once; the top ten take around 3.5%. Sequencing input: peripheral blood. Source of these receptors: a woman of 80 years or more with acute or convalescent COVID-19.

This sequence joins TRBV19 and TRBJ1-3; tentatively, D is TRBD1 (5 bases). CDR3 length: 15 residues. Trimming took 7 bases from V and 1 from J, leaving 14 bases between them. CDR1 and CDR2 (germline): LNHDA, SQIVND (reference sequence). The CDR3 protein is CASNGQGTSGNTIYF. The CDR3 nucleotides are TGTGCCAGTAACGGGCAGGGTACGTCTGGAAACACCATATATTTT.

Here the CDR3 DNA reads TGCGCCAGCCAACCGAGCTCGGGTGGCTCTAATGAAAAACTGTTTTTT. Its protein is CASQPSSGGSNEKLFF. The chain employs TRBV5-1 and TRBJ1-4; no clear D. Germline V gene sequence: CDR1 SGHRS, CDR2 YFSETQ. The CDR3 is 16 amino acids. With 7 bases removed from V and 3 bases from J, the gap between germline ends came to 19 bases.

The chain links TRBV19 to TRBJ2-5; the D gene is possibly TRBD1 (6 bases). Germline lookup yields CDR1 LNHDA and CDR2 SQIVND (reference sequence). Deletions cut 1 base from V and 5 bases from J, with 14 bases between. The CDR3 consists of 15 residues. The CDR3 reads CASSIGTEARETQYF. In DNA form, the CDR3 reads TGTGCCAGTAGTATAGGGACAGAGGCGAGGGAGACCCAGTACTTC.

V and J are TRBV21-1 and TRBJ2-5; the D segment call TRBD2 is taken from the table without a DNA check. TRBV21-1 represents a pseudogene. The CDR3 has 19 residues. CDR3 DNA: TGTGCCAGCAGCAAAGTCGGGGAATTAGCGGGAGGGGTCCAAGAGACCCAGTACTTC. Translating it yields CASSKVGELAGGVQETQYF.

This sequence joins TRBV7-2 and TRBJ1-6; D is perhaps TRBD1 (5 bases). Trimming took 2 bases from V and 8 from J, leaving 13 bases between them. In germline, CDR1 is SGHTA, CDR2 FQGNSA. CDR3 size: 15 residues. This chain's CDR3 is CASSLSAGSDSPLHF. The DNA for the CDR3 is TGTGCCAGCAGCTTATCCGCAGGGTCGGATTCACCCCTCCACTTT.

The chain has TRBV9 and TRBJ2-2; TRBD2 agrees at 8 bases. The CDR3 length is 15 residues. Losses at the gene ends were 0 bases for V and 5 bases for J; bases not matched to a gene: 3. Per the germline V gene, CDR1 is SGDLS and CDR2 is YYNGEE. The CDR3 bases are TGTGCCAGCAGCGTAGCGGGGGGGCGGACCGGGGAGCTGTTTTTT. This encodes CASSVAGGRTGELFF.

This clone was seen just once. The chain joins TRBV12-3 or TRBV12-4 to TRBJ2-2, with D unclear. With 2 bases removed from V and 5 bases from J, the gap between germline ends came to 6 bases. The length of the CDR3 is 13 residues. The CDR3 coding sequence is TGTGCCAGCAGTTTACCTCCTACCGGGGAGCTGTTTTTT. Translating gives CASSLPPTGELFF.

This chain connects TRBV4-3 to TRBJ2-1; a weak D match, TRBD2 (6 bases). The CDR3 length is 18 residues. Germline values: CDR1 LGHNA, CDR2 YSLEER. Trimming shortened V by 0 bases and J by 4 bases, and 19 bases separated the two germline ends. The CDR3 loop reads CASSQDLGGAGGYNEQFF. DNA of the CDR3: TGCGCCAGCAGCCAAGACCTTGGCGGGGCCGGCGGTTACAATGAGCAGTTCTTC.

In its sample, this clone was seen a few times. The chain combines TRBV10-3 with TRBJ1-4; 8 nucleotides match TRBD1. The J segment lost 8 bases and the V segment lost 8 bases, leaving 13 bases of the junction unmatched. This CDR3 contains 15 residues. Looked up from germline, CDR1 is ENHRY and CDR2 is SYGVKD. The CDR3 DNA follows: TGTGCCATCGGCCCGTCGGGACAGGATGCGGAAAAACTGTTTTTT. Translation gives CAIGPSGQDAEKLFF.

V gene TRBV10-3 combines with J gene TRBJ2-6; TRBD1 agrees at 7 bases. Germline-derived CDR1 and CDR2 are ENHRY and SYGVKD. Germline trimming cut 6 bases from V and 2 bases from J; bases unmatched to any gene: 28. The CDR3 is 23 amino acids. The chain's CDR3 is CAIRSPGSLSVGQGEPGANVLTF. DNA of the CDR3: TGTGCCATCAGATCACCTGGTTCGTTGAGTGTTGGGCAGGGGGAACCTGGGGCCAACGTCCTGACTTTC.

This clone was seen only once. This chain uses TRBV6-2 or TRBV6-3 with TRBJ2-3; TRBD2 is a possible D gene (5 bases). Germline V gives CDR1 MNHEY, CDR2 SVGEGT. The CDR3 is 15 amino acids. V was clipped by 4 bases and J by 0 bases, with 11 bases between them. The CDR3 DNA follows: TGTGCCAGCAGTTCAGCTGGACTGAGCACAGATACGCAGTATTTT. This codes for CASSSAGLSTDTQYF.

This clone has only a few counts. The chain combines TRBV7-2 with TRBJ2-5; 11 bases are shared with TRBD2. Per the germline V gene, CDR1 is SGHTA and CDR2 is FQGNSA. The CDR3 covers 16 residues. V was pared by 4 bases and J by 2 bases, with 6 bases of the junction left unmatched. The CDR3 here is CASSSTSGTNQETQYF. DNA of the CDR3: TGTGCCAGCAGCTCGACTAGCGGGACCAATCAAGAGACCCAGTACTTC.

CDR3 bases: TGTGCCAGCAGCTGGGACAGACAGGGGATGGGCGAGCAGTACTTC. The encoded protein is CASSWDRQGMGEQYF. The chain uses TRBV11-2 and TRBJ2-7; 8 bases fit TRBD1. CDR3 length equals 15 residues. V trimming: 4 bases; J trimming: 6 bases; junction bases outside the gene matches: 11. Germline V CDR1 and CDR2: SGHAT, FQNNGV.

The V gene is TRBV7-6, the J gene TRBJ2-1, with D unclear. Looked up from germline, CDR1 is SGHVS and CDR2 is FNYEAQ. This CDR3 comprises 16 residues. The ends were cut back, 3 bases at V and 0 bases at J, with 12 bases in the middle. Here the CDR3 DNA reads TGTGCCAGCAGCTTCCCCCTCGGAGTCTCCTACAATGAGCAGTTCTTC. This codes for CASSFPLGVSYNEQFF.